This is a list of T cell receptor beta chains from one sample in a study of TIL therapy for anti-PD-1-resistant metastatic lung cancer. Measured with immunoSEQ multiplex PCR; TCRdb has only the in-frame clones, and not every one. Of nearly 60,000 clones in the sample, about 73% were seen once. The starting material was blood, obtained at baseline. All receptors come from a person between 30 and 80 years old with non-small cell lung cancer. Each CDR3 is given with its conserved first and last residue.

j_call: TRBJ2-7; v_call: TRBV7-2; cdr3_aa: CASSSFATKRGTVYEQYF
j_call: TRBJ2-7; v_call: TRBV5-1; cdr3_aa: CASSAVMGLLSYEQYF
j_call: TRBJ2-7; v_call: TRBV27; cdr3_aa: CASSYRAGRLGEQYF
j_call: TRBJ2-1; v_call: TRBV11-2; cdr3_aa: CASSQDPSTYNEQFF
j_call: TRBJ1-4; v_call: TRBV9; cdr3_aa: CASSPGQGDEKLFF
j_call: TRBJ1-5; v_call: TRBV18; cdr3_aa: CASSPLGQGNQPQHF
j_call: TRBJ2-1; v_call: TRBV18; cdr3_aa: CASSATGRESYNEQFF
j_call: TRBJ1-3; v_call: TRBV11-3; cdr3_aa: CASSLASGNTIYF
j_call: TRBJ2-7; v_call: TRBV28; cdr3_aa: CASSLLVGGGTSYEQYF
j_call: TRBJ1-4; v_call: TRBV6-6; cdr3_aa: CASSYGRVGNEKLFF
j_call: TRBJ2-1; v_call: TRBV6-5; cdr3_aa: CASRREGNNEQFF
j_call: TRBJ2-3; v_call: TRBV4-2; cdr3_aa: CASSHPLRDRSTDTQYF
j_call: TRBJ1-1; v_call: TRBV15; cdr3_aa: CATSRALGSVTEAFF
j_call: TRBJ2-1; v_call: TRBV11-2; cdr3_aa: CASSLGALAGGRYNEQFF
j_call: TRBJ1-4; v_call: TRBV9; cdr3_aa: CASNPGLYNEKLFF
j_call: TRBJ2-1; v_call: TRBV7-2; cdr3_aa: CASSLVGTAYNEQFF
j_call: TRBJ2-3; v_call: TRBV7-3; cdr3_aa: CASSLLPGLYTDTQYF
j_call: TRBJ2-7; v_call: TRBV5-5; cdr3_aa: CASSLVSYEQYF
j_call: TRBJ1-1; v_call: TRBV13; cdr3_aa: CASSLTWNAEAFF
j_call: TRBJ1-2; v_call: TRBV29-1; cdr3_aa: CSVEAGTKGYTF
j_call: TRBJ2-6; v_call: TRBV9; cdr3_aa: CASSPVPGDVLTF
j_call: TRBJ1-6; v_call: TRBV19; cdr3_aa: CASRLDRGHNSPLHF
j_call: TRBJ1-1; v_call: TRBV2; cdr3_aa: CASSELPNTEAFF
j_call: TRBJ2-7; v_call: TRBV7-2; cdr3_aa: CASSLDPVGRSYEQYF
j_call: TRBJ2-7; v_call: TRBV11-3; cdr3_aa: CASSSAQGLGYEQYF
j_call: TRBJ2-6; v_call: TRBV12-5; cdr3_aa: CASGLVGRTSHSGANVLTF
j_call: TRBJ1-2; v_call: TRBV27; cdr3_aa: CASSLGGKVSGYTF
j_call: TRBJ2-7; v_call: TRBV7-9; cdr3_aa: CASSLENRYEQYF
j_call: TRBJ1-1; v_call: TRBV5-1; cdr3_aa: CASSPGQVITEAFF
j_call: TRBJ2-1; v_call: TRBV30; cdr3_aa: CAWSRKLRDPYNEQFF
j_call: TRBJ2-1; v_call: TRBV2; cdr3_aa: CASSERGKSEQFF
j_call: TRBJ2-7; v_call: TRBV6-6; cdr3_aa: CASSMTGGYEQYF
j_call: TRBJ1-1; v_call: TRBV6-5; cdr3_aa: CASSHRTGGEAFF
j_call: TRBJ1-2; v_call: TRBV7-9; cdr3_aa: CASSPGQRHGYTF
j_call: TRBJ1-5; v_call: TRBV15; cdr3_aa: CATSRPNYSNQPQHF
j_call: TRBJ2-2; v_call: TRBV11-3; cdr3_aa: CASSLGGAGSTGELFF
j_call: TRBJ1-2; v_call: TRBV5-6; cdr3_aa: CASSLRQQYGYTF
j_call: TRBJ1-2; v_call: TRBV5-5; cdr3_aa: CASSSPRGVDGYTF
j_call: TRBJ1-4; v_call: TRBV7-9; cdr3_aa: CASSSWDRAFEKLFF
j_call: TRBJ2-7; v_call: TRBV29-1; cdr3_aa: CSVNKGTGYEQYF